This paragraph reports one TCR beta chain. Its antigen is currently unknown. The V gene's germline CDR1 is PRHDT and CDR2 FYEKMQ (reference sequence). This CDR3 region has 14 residues. The V gene lost 3 bases and the J gene lost 0 bases, with 7 bases spanning the gap. In the PCR, 60 Vbeta and 13 Jbeta primers were used. The method was immunoSEQ multiplex PCR; TCRdb's version includes in-frame clones alone and lacks a portion of them. In the table there are around 130,000 clones, roughly 79% of which are singletons. These data come from a study of cytomegalovirus exposure and HLA in healthy donors. General study findings and limits: High sensitivity and specificity were reportedly achieved when the classifier diagnosed cytomegalovirus status.

This sequence originates from a man in his late teens or twenties in good health and CMV-seronegative. The sample taken for sequencing was PBMCs. The chain employs TRBV13 and TRBJ2-3; no firm D call. The CDR3 loop reads CASSFGSSTDTQYF. The CDR3 DNA reads TGTGCCAGCAGCTTTGGTAGTAGCACAGATACGCAGTATTTT.